One T cell receptor beta chain is described in this entry. The target antigen is unknown. The sample comes from a study of blood T cells in healthy people across ages. The wider study: For every two T cells, template switching captured about one barcoded beta molecule.

A second PCR of 7 to 11 cycles used a sample-barcoded 5' primer and a J-beta primer mix. TCRdb reprocessed the 5' RACE reads with MiXCR, giving one entry per CDR3 protein. The data show about 1,400,000 distinct CDR3 sequences, approximately 38% seen once. Study-level findings and limits: Unsorted PBMCs ruled out conclusive naive versus antigen-experienced comparison.

The CDR3 runs to 14 residues. Germline V gene data show CDR1 as SGHDT and CDR2 as YYEEEE. Trimming took 8 bases from V and 11 from J; bases not matched to a gene: 18. Sample: blood. The receptor's source is a woman aged 18-29 years in good health. This chain joins TRBV5-6 and TRBJ2-5; 7 positions agree with TRBD2. CDR3 DNA sequence: TGTGCCAGTTTCAGGTGGGGGGGGTGGAATGAGCAGTACTTC. Its protein is CASFRWGGWNEQYF.